This T cell receptor (beta chain) originates from a study of blood T cell repertoires in COVID-19. Repertoires were generated with immunoSEQ multiplex PCR, while TCRdb's copy carries only in-frame clones and drops some. This sample yields 45,000 to 70,000 clones, of which around 82% are seen a single time; 6.5% to 7.5% belongs to the top ten. Germline lookup yields CDR1 MNHNS and CDR2 SASEGT. Trimming at V came to 1 base and at J to 7 bases, leaving 10 bases not matched to a gene. The CDR3 is 16 residues long. The sequenced sample was peripheral blood. This TCR was recovered from a man aged 55 to 70 with acute or convalescent COVID-19. The chain employs TRBV6-1 and TRBJ1-5; 7 bases map to TRBD1. The CDR3, as DNA: TGTGCCAGCAGTGAAGACAGGGGTAGGGCTGGACAGCCCCAGCATTTT. As protein: CASSEDRGRAGQPQHF.